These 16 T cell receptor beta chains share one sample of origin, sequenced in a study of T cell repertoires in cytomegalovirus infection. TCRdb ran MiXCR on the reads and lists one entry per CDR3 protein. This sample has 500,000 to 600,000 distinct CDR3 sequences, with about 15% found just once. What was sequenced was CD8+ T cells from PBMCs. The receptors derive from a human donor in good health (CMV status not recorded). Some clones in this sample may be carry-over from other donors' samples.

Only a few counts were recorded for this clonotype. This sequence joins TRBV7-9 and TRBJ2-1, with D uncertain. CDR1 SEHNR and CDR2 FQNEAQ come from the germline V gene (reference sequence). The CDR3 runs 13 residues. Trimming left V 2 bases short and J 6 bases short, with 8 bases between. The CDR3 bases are TGTGCCAGCAGCTTATTATTGGGCAATGAGCAGTTCTTC. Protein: CASSLLLGNEQFF.

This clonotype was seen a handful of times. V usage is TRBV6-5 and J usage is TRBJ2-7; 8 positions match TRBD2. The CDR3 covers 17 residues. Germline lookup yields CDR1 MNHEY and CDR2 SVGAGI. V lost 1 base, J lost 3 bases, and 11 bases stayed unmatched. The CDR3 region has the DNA TGTGCCAGCAGTTACTACGGGGCTAGCGGGCTTATCTACGAGCAGTACTTC. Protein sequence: CASSYYGASGLIYEQYF.

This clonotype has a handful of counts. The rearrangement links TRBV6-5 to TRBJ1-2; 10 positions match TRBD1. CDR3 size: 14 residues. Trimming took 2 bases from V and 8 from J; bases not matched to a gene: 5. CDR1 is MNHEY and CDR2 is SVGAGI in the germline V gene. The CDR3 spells CASSYGQGVGGYTF. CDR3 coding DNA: TGTGCCAGCAGTTACGGACAGGGGGTAGGAGGCTACACCTTC.

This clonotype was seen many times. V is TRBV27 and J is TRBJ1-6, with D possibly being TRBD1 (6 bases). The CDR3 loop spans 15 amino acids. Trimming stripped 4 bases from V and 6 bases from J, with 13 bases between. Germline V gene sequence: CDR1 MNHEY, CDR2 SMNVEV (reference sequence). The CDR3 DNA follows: TGTGCCAGCAGTTATTCTAAGGACAGTAATTCACCCCTCCACTTT. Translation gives CASSYSKDSNSPLHF.

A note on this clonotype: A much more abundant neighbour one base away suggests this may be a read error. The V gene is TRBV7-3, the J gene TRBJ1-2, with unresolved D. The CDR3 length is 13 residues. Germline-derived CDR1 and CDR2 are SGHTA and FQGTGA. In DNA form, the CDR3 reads TGTGCCAGCAGCCCAGGCCAGTACTATGACTACACCTTC. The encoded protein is CASSPGQYYDYTF.

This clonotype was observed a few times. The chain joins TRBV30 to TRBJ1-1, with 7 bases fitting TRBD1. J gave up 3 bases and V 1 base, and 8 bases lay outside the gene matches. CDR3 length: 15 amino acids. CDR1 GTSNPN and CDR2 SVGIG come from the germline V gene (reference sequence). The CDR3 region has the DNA TGTGCCTGGAGTGCAATACAGGGGATCCACACTGAAGCTTTCTTT. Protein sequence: CAWSAIQGIHTEAFF.

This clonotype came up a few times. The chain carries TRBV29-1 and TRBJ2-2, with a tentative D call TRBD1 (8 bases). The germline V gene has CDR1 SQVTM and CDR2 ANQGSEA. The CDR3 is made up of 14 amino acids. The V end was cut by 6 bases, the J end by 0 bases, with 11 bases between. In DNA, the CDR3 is TGCAGCGTCACAGGGGGGGCGAACACCGGGGAGCTGTTTTTT. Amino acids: CSVTGGANTGELFF.

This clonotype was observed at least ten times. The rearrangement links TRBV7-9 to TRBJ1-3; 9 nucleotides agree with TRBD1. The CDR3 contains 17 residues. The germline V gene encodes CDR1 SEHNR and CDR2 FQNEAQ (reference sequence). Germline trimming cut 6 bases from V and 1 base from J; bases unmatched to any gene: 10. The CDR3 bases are TGTGCCAGCAGTCCTCCCGGGGACAGGGAATCTGGAAACACCATATATTTT. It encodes CASSPPGDRESGNTIYF. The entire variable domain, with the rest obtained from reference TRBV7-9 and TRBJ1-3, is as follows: DTGVSQNPRHKITKRGQNVTFRCDPISEHNRLYWYRQTLGQGPEFLTYFQNEAQLEKSRLLSDRFSAERPKGSFSTLEIQRTEQGDSAMYLCASSPPGDRESGNTIYFGEGSWLTVV.

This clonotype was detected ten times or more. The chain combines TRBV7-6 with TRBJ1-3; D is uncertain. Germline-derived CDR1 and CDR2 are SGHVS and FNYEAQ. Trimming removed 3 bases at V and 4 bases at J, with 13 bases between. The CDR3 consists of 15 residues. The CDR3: CASSFSPQAGNTIYF. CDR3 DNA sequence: TGTGCCAGCAGCTTCAGCCCCCAGGCAGGAAACACCATATATTTT.

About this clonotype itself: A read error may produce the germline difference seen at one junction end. The CDR3 here is CATPRNTGEPFF. The DNA for the CDR3 is TGTGCCACCCCGAGAAACACAGGGGAGCCGTTTTTT. V and J are TRBV11-2 and TRBJ2-2; 7 bases match TRBD1. The V gene's germline CDR1 is SGHAT and CDR2 FQNNGV. There are 12 residues in the CDR3.

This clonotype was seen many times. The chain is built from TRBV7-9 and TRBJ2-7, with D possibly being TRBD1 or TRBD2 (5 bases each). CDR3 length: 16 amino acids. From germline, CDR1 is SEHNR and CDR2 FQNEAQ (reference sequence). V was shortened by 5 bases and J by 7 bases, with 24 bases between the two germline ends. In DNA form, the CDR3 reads TGTGCCAGCAGCCCAGTGGTGAGGGGATCCTCTTGGGAGCAGTACTTC. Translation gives CASSPVVRGSSWEQYF.

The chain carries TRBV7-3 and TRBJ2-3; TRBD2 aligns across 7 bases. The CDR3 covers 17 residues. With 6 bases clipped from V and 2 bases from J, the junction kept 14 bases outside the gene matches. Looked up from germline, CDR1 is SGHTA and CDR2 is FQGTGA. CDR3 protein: CASSSPQGGGDTDTQYF. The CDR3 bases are TGTGCCAGCAGTTCACCCCAGGGTGGGGGGGACACAGATACGCAGTATTTT.

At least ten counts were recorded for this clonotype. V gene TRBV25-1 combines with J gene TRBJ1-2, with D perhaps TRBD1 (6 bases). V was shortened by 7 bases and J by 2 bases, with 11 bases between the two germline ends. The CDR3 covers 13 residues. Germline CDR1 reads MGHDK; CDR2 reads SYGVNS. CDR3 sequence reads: CASNPQGNYGYTF. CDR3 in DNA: TGTGCCAGCAACCCGCAGGGGAACTATGGCTACACCTTC.

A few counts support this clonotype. For the CDR3, the DNA is TGTGCCAGCAGTTTACCGGGAGGGCCCCACGAGCAGTACTTC. It yields the protein CASSLPGGPHEQYF. The chain couples TRBV27 to TRBJ2-7, with 8 bases fitting TRBD2. J was trimmed by 5 bases and V by 2 bases; bases with no gene match: 5. CDR1 MNHEY and CDR2 SMNVEV come from the germline V gene (reference sequence). CDR3 size: 14 residues.

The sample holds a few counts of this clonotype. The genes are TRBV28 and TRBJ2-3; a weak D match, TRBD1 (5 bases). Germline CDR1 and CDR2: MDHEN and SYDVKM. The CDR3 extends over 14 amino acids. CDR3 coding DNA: TGTGGTTCTGGGGCGGAACTTAGCACAGATACGCAGTATTTT. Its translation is CGSGAELSTDTQYF.

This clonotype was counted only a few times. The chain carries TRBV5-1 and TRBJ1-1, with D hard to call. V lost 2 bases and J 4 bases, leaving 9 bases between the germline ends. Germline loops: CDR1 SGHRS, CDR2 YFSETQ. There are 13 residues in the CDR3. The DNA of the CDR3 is TGCGCCAGCAGCTTCTCCGAGGGCACTGAAGCTTTCTTT. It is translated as CASSFSEGTEAFF.